This passage covers 23 T cell receptor beta chains from one sample sequenced in a study of blood T cell repertoires in COVID-19. The protocol was immunoSEQ multiplex PCR, while the TCRdb copy is restricted to in-frame clones and leaves out a portion. The data hold 150,000 to 200,000 clones, with about 88% observed a single time. Source material: peripheral blood. The receptors were gathered from a man aged 25 to 40 with active or convalescent COVID-19.

This clone was seen many times. V gene TRBV6-5 combines with J gene TRBJ1-6; D gene ambiguous. CDR1 is MNHEY and CDR2 is SVGAGI in the germline V gene. This CDR3 has 12 amino acids. V was pared by 6 bases and J by 9 bases, with 9 bases between. The CDR3 DNA reads as TGTGCCAGCAGGTTCGGTCGTTCACCCCTCCACTTT. Translation: CASRFGRSPLHF.

The chain recombines TRBV7-9 with TRBJ2-3; 12 bases fit TRBD2. V was clipped by 3 bases and J by 0 bases; unmatched bases: 4. Germline CDR1 SEHNR, CDR2 FQNEAQ (reference sequence). The CDR3 totals 17 residues. The CDR3 here is CASSFGTSGPSTDTQYF. The CDR3 nucleotides read TGTGCCAGCAGCTTTGGGACTAGCGGGCCTAGCACAGATACGCAGTATTTT.

The V gene is TRBV12-3 or TRBV12-4, the J gene TRBJ2-7, with 7 bases aligning to TRBD1. CDR3 length: 12 amino acids. V gave up 7 bases and J gave up 2 bases; unmatched junction bases: 2. Written as DNA, the CDR3 is TGTGCCAGCAAGGGACAGACCTACGAGCAGTACTTC. Its protein product is CASKGQTYEQYF.

V is TRBV6-5 and J is TRBJ1-1; 7 nucleotides line up with TRBD1. The CDR3 runs 12 residues. J was trimmed by 5 bases and V by 7 bases; bases with no gene match: 4. The V gene's germline CDR1 is MNHEY and CDR2 SVGAGI. CDR3 DNA sequence: TGTGCCAGCACAGGGGGTGGAACTGAAGCTTTCTTT. Encoded protein: CASTGGGTEAFF.

This chain's CDR3 is CASSLGGLAGDSEQFF. DNA for the CDR3: TGTGCCAGCAGCTTAGGTGGGCTAGCGGGAGATTCTGAGCAGTTCTTC. The chain couples TRBV11-3 to TRBJ2-1; 10 positions match TRBD2. The J segment lost 9 bases and the V segment lost 1 base, leaving 9 bases of the junction unmatched. The CDR3 is made up of 16 amino acids. In germline, CDR1 is SGHNT, CDR2 YENEEA.

The chain joins TRBV24-1 to TRBJ2-2; 11 positions agree with TRBD1. With V trimmed by 4 bases and J by 7 bases, 10 bases remained unmatched. CDR1 and CDR2 (germline): KGHDR, SFDVKD. The CDR3 contains 17 residues. The chain's CDR3 is CATSEAGTGGPDGELFF. The CDR3 DNA is TGTGCCACCAGTGAAGCCGGGACAGGGGGTCCGGACGGGGAGCTGTTTTTT.

The chain links TRBV19 to TRBJ1-1; TRBD1 is a possible D gene (6 bases). Per germline, CDR1 LNHDA and CDR2 SQIVND (reference sequence). The CDR3 has 15 amino acids. Deletions cut 5 bases from V and 5 bases from J, with 18 bases between. The CDR3: CASSPSSGVETEAFF. The CDR3 DNA reads TGTGCCAGTAGTCCCTCTTCAGGGGTAGAGACTGAAGCTTTCTTT.

The CDR3 nucleotides are TGTGCCAGCAGGTCAACCGGGACATTTAGGCGAAATGAGCAGTTCTTC. Translating it yields CASRSTGTFRRNEQFF. The chain is built from TRBV7-8 and TRBJ2-1, with D tentatively TRBD1 (6 bases). The V gene lost 6 bases and the J gene lost 7 bases, with 22 bases spanning the gap. Germline lookup yields CDR1 SGHVS and CDR2 FQNEAQ. The CDR3 is made up of 16 amino acids.

V and J are TRBV28 and TRBJ1-1; 8 nucleotides match TRBD1. J was trimmed by 2 bases and V by 4 bases; bases with no gene match: 6. Germline-derived CDR1 and CDR2 are MDHEN and SYDVKM. The CDR3 covers 15 residues. This chain's CDR3 is CASSSRTGRNTEAFF. The CDR3 nucleotides read TGTGCCAGCAGTTCAAGGACAGGGAGAAACACTGAAGCTTTCTTT.

This clone was seen a handful of times. The CDR3 reads CASSEGAGGPPNEQFF. CDR3 in DNA: TGTGCCAGCAGTGAAGGAGCGGGGGGGCCGCCAAATGAGCAGTTCTTC. The chain couples TRBV6-1 to TRBJ2-1; 10 nucleotides match TRBD2. Germline V CDR1 and CDR2: MNHNS, SASEGT. The CDR3 has 16 residues. With V trimmed by 1 base and J by 7 bases, 7 bases remained unmatched.

This clone was seen more than once but under ten times. The V call is TRBV5-1, the J call TRBJ2-3, with 11 bases aligning to TRBD2. The germline gives CDR1 SGHRS, CDR2 YFSETQ. Germline trimming cut 4 bases from V and 0 bases from J; bases unmatched to any gene: 4. The CDR3 is 16 amino acids. CDR3 region: CASSRLAGGSTDTQYF. CDR3 DNA: TGCGCCAGCAGCCGATTAGCGGGAGGGAGCACAGATACGCAGTATTTT.

The chain carries TRBV27 and TRBJ1-4, with D perhaps TRBD1 (5 bases). CDR1 and CDR2 from the germline V gene are MNHEY and SMNVEV (reference sequence). This CDR3 comprises 13 residues. With 2 bases removed from V and 8 bases from J, the gap between germline ends came to 9 bases. CDR3 bases: TGTGCCAGCAGTTTAAGAAGGGGCGAAAAACTGTTTTTT. Amino acid sequence: CASSLRRGEKLFF.

This clone was counted a single time. The genes are TRBV10-3 and TRBJ1-1, with 12 bases lining up with TRBD1. Germline-derived CDR1 and CDR2 are ENHRY and SYGVKD. Trimming removed 2 bases from V and 5 bases from J; junction bases left unmatched: 9. The CDR3 is 17 amino acids. CDR3: CAISEPGQGAPGTEAFF. CDR3 in DNA: TGTGCCATCAGTGAGCCGGGACAGGGGGCTCCGGGGACTGAAGCTTTCTTT.

The rearrangement links TRBV5-1 to TRBJ1-4; D call uncertain. The CDR3 has 16 residues. Germline values: CDR1 SGHRS, CDR2 YFSETQ. Trimming removed 0 bases at V and 4 bases at J, with 13 bases between. CDR3 coding DNA: TGCGCCAGCAGCTTGGTCTCGGGGATGGGTAATGAAAAACTGTTTTTT. It encodes CASSLVSGMGNEKLFF.

This chain uses TRBV7-9 with TRBJ1-1; D call uncertain. The CDR3 is made up of 12 amino acids. CDR1 SEHNR and CDR2 FQNEAQ come from the germline V gene (reference sequence). Trimming shortened V by 4 bases and J by 5 bases, and 8 bases separated the two germline ends. CDR3 sequence (DNA): TGTGCCAGCAGCTACTACGGGACTGAAGCTTTCTTT. Amino acid sequence: CASSYYGTEAFF.

The rearrangement joins TRBV19 to TRBJ1-2; the match to TRBD1 covers 7 bases. From germline, CDR1 is LNHDA and CDR2 SQIVND (reference sequence). V shed 9 bases, J shed 4 bases, and the junction held 5 bases outside the gene matches. CDR3 length: 12 residues. The CDR3 DNA is TGTGCCAGCGCTCAGGGGGGCTATGGCTACACCTTC. It yields the protein CASAQGGYGYTF.

The J gene is TRBJ1-4, the V gene TRBV6-6; 9 bases match TRBD1. The CDR3 sequence is 14 residues long. V was pared by 6 bases and J by 7 bases, with 6 bases of the junction left unmatched. Germline values: CDR1 MNHNY, CDR2 SVGAGI (reference sequence). The CDR3 nucleotides are TGTGCCAGCAGCCCGGGACAGGGCCGTGAAAAACTGTTTTTT. It codes for CASSPGQGREKLFF.

The count of this clone is one. The chain recombines TRBV28 with TRBJ2-7, with 10 bases that match TRBD2. CDR3 length equals 15 residues. V trimming: 1 base; J trimming: 7 bases; junction bases outside the gene matches: 7. CDR1 MDHEN and CDR2 SYDVKM come from the germline V gene. The CDR3 DNA sequence: TGTGCCAGCAGTTTATCGCTTAGCGGGGGGTCGGAGCAGTACGTC. Translated, it gives CASSLSLSGGSEQYV.

This clone has a single count. The chain has TRBV19 and TRBJ1-5; TRBD1 agrees at 7 bases. CDR1 is LNHDA and CDR2 is SQIVND in the germline V gene (reference sequence). The CDR3 length is 15 residues. J lost 2 bases, V lost 8 bases, and 9 bases had no gene match. Written as DNA, the CDR3 is TGTGCCAGTTCGAAGGACACAGGGGGCAATCAGCCCCAGCATTTT. It encodes CASSKDTGGNQPQHF.

This chain links TRBV27 with TRBJ1-6; D gene ambiguous. V lost 3 bases to trimming and J lost 11 bases, with 11 bases between them. Germline V gene sequence: CDR1 MNHEY, CDR2 SMNVEV (reference sequence). This CDR3 is built from 13 residues. The CDR3 here is CASSLSLSAPLHF. The DNA for the CDR3 is TGTGCCAGCAGTTTGTCCCTCAGCGCACCCCTCCACTTT.

The chain is built from TRBV7-8 and TRBJ1-3; D unclear. Per germline, CDR1 SGHVS and CDR2 FQNEAQ. The CDR3 length is 15 residues. Trimming pared 3 bases from V and 3 bases from J, leaving 12 bases between. CDR3 protein: CASSLNGMGGNTIYF. CDR3 DNA sequence: TGTGCCAGCAGCTTGAACGGGATGGGTGGAAACACCATATATTTT.

In nucleotides, the CDR3 is TGTGCCACCAGGACGTTGGGGCACACCGGGGAGCTGTTTTTT. Translating it yields CATRTLGHTGELFF. This chain uses TRBV19 with TRBJ2-2; the D gene is possibly TRBD1 (5 bases). Trimming took off 10 bases at V and 3 bases at J, with 15 bases between the two ends. The CDR3 totals 14 residues. Germline values: CDR1 LNHDA, CDR2 SQIVND (reference sequence).

The rearrangement links TRBV11-3 to TRBJ2-3, with D maybe TRBD2 (6 bases). Per germline, CDR1 SGHNT and CDR2 YENEEA. Trimming cost V 5 bases and J 2 bases, with 11 bases left between them. CDR3 size: 14 residues. CDR3 residues: CASSIRDFTDTQYF. CDR3 in DNA: TGTGCCAGCAGCATACGGGACTTCACAGATACGCAGTATTTT.